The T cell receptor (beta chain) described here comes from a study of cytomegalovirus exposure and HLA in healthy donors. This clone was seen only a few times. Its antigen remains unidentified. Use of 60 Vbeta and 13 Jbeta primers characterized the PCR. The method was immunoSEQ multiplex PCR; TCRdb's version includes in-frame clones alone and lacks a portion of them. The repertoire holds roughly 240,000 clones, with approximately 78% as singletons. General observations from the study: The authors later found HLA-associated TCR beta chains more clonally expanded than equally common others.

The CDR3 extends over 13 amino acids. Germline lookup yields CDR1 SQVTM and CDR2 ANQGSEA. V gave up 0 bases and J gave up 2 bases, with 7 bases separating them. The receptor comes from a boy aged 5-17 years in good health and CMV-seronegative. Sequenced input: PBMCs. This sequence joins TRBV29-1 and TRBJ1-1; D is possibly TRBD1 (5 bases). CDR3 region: CSVEEQGNTEAFF. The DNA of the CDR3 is TGCAGCGTTGAAGAGCAGGGTAACACTGAAGCTTTCTTT.